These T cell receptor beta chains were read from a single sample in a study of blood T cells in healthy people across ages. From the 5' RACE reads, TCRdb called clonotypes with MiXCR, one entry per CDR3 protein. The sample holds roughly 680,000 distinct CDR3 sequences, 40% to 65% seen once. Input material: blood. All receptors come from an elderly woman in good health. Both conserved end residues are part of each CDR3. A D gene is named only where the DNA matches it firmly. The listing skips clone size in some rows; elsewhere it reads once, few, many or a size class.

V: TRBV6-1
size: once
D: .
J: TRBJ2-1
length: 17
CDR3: CASRDPEGLSSYNEQFF
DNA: TGTGCCAGCAGGGACCCGGAGGGCCTAAGCTCCTACAATGAGCAGTTCTTC

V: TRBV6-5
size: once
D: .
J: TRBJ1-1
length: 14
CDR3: CASSSAYMNTEAFF
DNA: TGTGCCAGCAGTTCCGCCTACATGAACACTGAAGCTTTCTTT

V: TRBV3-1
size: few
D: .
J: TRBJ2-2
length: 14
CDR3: CASSLRADSGELFF
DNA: TGTGCCAGCAGCCTCCGGGCCGACTCCGGGGAGCTGTTTTTT

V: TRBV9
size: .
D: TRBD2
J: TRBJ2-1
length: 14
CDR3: CASRSSGGTNEQFF
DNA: TGTGCCAGCAGGTCTAGCGGGGGGACCAATGAGCAGTTCTTC

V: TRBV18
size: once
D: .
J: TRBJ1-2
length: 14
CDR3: CASSSTLTRHGYTF
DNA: TGTGCCAGCTCCTCGACCTTGACAAGGCACGGCTACACCTTC

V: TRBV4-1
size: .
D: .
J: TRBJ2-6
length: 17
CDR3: CASSHKQGHAGANVLTF
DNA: TGCGCCAGCAGCCACAAACAGGGACACGCTGGGGCCAACGTCCTGACTTTC

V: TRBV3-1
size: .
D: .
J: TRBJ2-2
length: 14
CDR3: CASSQWVPTGELFF
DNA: TGTGCCAGCAGCCAATGGGTCCCCACCGGGGAGCTGTTTTTT

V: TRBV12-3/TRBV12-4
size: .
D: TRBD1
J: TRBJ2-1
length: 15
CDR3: CASSLHQTGHNEQFF
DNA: TGTGCCAGCAGTTTACACCAGACAGGGCACAATGAGCAGTTCTTC

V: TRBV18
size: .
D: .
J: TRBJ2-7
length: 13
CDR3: CASSPTGGREQYF
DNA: TGTGCCAGCTCACCTACTGGGGGACGCGAGCAGTACTTC

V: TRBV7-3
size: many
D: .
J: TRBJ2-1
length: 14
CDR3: CASSLGITPPGQFF
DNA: TGTGCCAGCAGCTTAGGTATAACCCCCCCGGGGCAGTTCTTC

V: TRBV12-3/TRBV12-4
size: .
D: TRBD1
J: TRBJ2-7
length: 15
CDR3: CASSNSDRISYGQYF
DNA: TGTGCCAGCAGTAACTCGGACAGGATATCCTACGGGCAGTACTTC

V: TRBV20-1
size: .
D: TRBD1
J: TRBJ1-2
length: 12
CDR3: CSAPGGWGGYTF
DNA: TGCAGTGCCCCAGGGGGCTGGGGGGGCTACACCTTC

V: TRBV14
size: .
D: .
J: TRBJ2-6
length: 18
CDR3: CASSPMGGRVSGANVLTF
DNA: TGTGCCAGCAGCCCAATGGGTGGCAGAGTCTCTGGGGCCAACGTCCTGACTTTC

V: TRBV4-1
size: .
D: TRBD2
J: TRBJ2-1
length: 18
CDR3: CASSPRASGGAEKNEQFF
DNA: TGCGCCAGCAGCCCTCGGGCTAGCGGGGGGGCCGAGAAAAATGAGCAGTTCTTC

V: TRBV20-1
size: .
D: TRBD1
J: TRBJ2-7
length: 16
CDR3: CSATIRDRGHYNEQYF
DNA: TGCAGTGCTACTATCCGGGACAGGGGGCACTACAATGAGCAGTACTTC

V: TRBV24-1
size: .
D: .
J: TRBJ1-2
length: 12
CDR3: CATSDDYYGYTF
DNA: TGTGCCACCAGTGACGATTACTATGGCTACACCTTC

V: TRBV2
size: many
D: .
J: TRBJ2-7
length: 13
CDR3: CATTQTGTYEQYF
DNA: TGTGCCACGACACAGACTGGGACCTACGAGCAGTACTTC

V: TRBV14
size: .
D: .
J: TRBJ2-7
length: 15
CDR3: CASSQVPRGSYEQYF
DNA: TGTGCCAGCAGCCAAGTTCCCAGGGGTTCCTACGAGCAGTACTTC

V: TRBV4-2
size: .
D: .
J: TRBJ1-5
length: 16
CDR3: CASSQTPGDAGQPQHF
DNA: TGTGCCAGCAGCCAAACCCCCGGGGATGCGGGGCAGCCCCAGCATTTT

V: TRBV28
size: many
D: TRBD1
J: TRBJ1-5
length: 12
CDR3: CASGTVDQPQHF
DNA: TGTGCCAGCGGGACAGTGGATCAGCCCCAGCATTTT

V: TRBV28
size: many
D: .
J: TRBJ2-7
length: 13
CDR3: CASSLSRLYEQYF
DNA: TGTGCCAGCAGTTTAAGTCGGTTGTACGAGCAGTACTTC

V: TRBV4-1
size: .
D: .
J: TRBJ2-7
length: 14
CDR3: CASSHPGEWYEQYF
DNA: TGCGCCAGCAGCCACCCAGGGGAGTGGTACGAGCAGTACTTC

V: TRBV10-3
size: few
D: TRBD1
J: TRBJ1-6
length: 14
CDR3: CATETGGNNSPLHF
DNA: TGTGCCACTGAGACAGGGGGGAATAATTCACCCCTCCACTTT

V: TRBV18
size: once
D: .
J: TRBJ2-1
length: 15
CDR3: CAGSPRANLDNEQFF
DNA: TGTGCCGGCTCACCAAGGGCGAATCTGGACAATGAGCAGTTCTTC

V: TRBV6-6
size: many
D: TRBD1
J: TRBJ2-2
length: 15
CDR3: CASSPGQGANGELFF
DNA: TGTGCCAGCAGCCCCGGACAGGGGGCGAACGGGGAGCTGTTTTTT

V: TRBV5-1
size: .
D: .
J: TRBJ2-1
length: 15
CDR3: CASSLGVGVYNEQFF
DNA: TGCGCCAGCAGCTTGGGGGTTGGGGTCTACAATGAGCAGTTCTTC

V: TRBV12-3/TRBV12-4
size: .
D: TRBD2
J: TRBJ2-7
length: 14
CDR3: CASRVAGFSYEQYF
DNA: TGTGCCAGCAGGGTAGCGGGCTTCTCCTACGAGCAGTACTTC